The rows below give T cell receptor beta chains drawn from one sample of a study of OX40 agonist ivuxolimab in advanced cancers. Method: immunoSEQ multiplex PCR; TCRdb's copy keeps in-frame clones and lacks some. The sample lists approximately 28,000 clones, around nine tenths occurring once. Sequences were derived from CD4+ or CD8+ T cells sorted from blood, sampled in a trial of the OX40 agonist ivuxolimab. The receptors come from an adult with an advanced solid tumor such as melanoma, head and neck, liver or kidney cancer. Both conserved end residues are part of each CDR3.

V,J,length,CDR3
TRBV5-6,TRBJ2-3,12,CASSLALDTQYF
TRBV7-9,TRBJ2-7,12,CASSLGQLEQYF
TRBV2,TRBJ2-7,16,CASSARTVPSSYEQYF
TRBV27,TRBJ2-5,17,CASSPRTSGGPQETQYF
TRBV28,.,17,CASSFGVGGTGRYEQYF
TRBV9,TRBJ1-2,17,CASSPLVRGQGDYGYTF
TRBV4-3,TRBJ2-3,14,CASSQGQGSDTQYF
TRBV7-3,TRBJ1-1,14,CASSLTGAHTEAFF
TRBV13,TRBJ2-7,16,CASSLGGEGGPYEQYF
TRBV4-2,TRBJ1-2,14,CASSFVGSGYGYTF
TRBV12-5,TRBJ1-2,16,CASGLGSGGPDQIYTF
TRBV5-1,TRBJ1-1,13,CASSGGLVTEAFF
TRBV7-9,TRBJ1-3,15,CASSFGPSSGNTIYF
TRBV10-3,TRBJ2-4,16,CAISETGGPAKNIQYF
TRBV30,TRBJ1-5,13,CAWSLWGAQPQHF
TRBV9,TRBJ1-5,15,CASSLTMGSNQPQHF
TRBV11-2,TRBJ1-2,13,CASSLTGVYGYTF
TRBV2,TRBJ1-5,18,CASSDLLARVNSNQPQHF
TRBV27,TRBJ2-7,13,CASAPVGSYEQYF
TRBV19,TRBJ2-1,12,CASSIGTHEQFF
TRBV27,TRBJ2-5,13,CASSFLAEETQYF
TRBV30,TRBJ2-1,15,CAWSGDTQRWNEQFF
TRBV9,TRBJ2-7,17,CASSPYAGQQSSYEQYF
TRBV6-5,TRBJ2-7,14,CASSSRVVRGEQYF
TRBV27,TRBJ1-1,14,CASSPWGANTEAFF
TRBV7-9,TRBJ2-5,18,CASSPRLAGGSHQETQYF
TRBV4-1,TRBJ1-1,13,CASSHEGNTEAFF
TRBV29-1,TRBJ2-7,13,CSVGRGDRGEQYF
TRBV5-1,TRBJ2-3,16,CASTGGAGALTDTQYF
TRBV28,TRBJ1-2,14,CASIPGGQVYGYTF
TRBV27,TRBJ2-1,14,CASSLGTSGREQFF
TRBV11-2,TRBJ2-7,14,CASSLDSPGGEQYF
TRBV4-3,TRBJ1-2,17,CASSQGDGTAYLYGYTF
TRBV5-8,TRBJ2-7,13,CASSLEAEYEQYF
TRBV15,TRBJ1-4,17,CATSREPGLEGTEKLFF
TRBV4-1,TRBJ2-6,20,CASSPRLAGDFRTGANVLTF
TRBV7-2,TRBJ1-1,9,CASSLGAFF
TRBV19,TRBJ2-1,14,CASSWAGGPNEQFF
TRBV11-2,TRBJ1-1,12,CASSLVGNEAFF
TRBV6-5,TRBJ1-1,14,CASSYYWQNTEAFF
TRBV7-9,TRBJ2-7,14,CASSPRQPGNEQYF
TRBV9,TRBJ2-3,17,CASSERTSGGALDTQYF
TRBV27,TRBJ2-2,17,CASSLYGGQGSTGELFF
TRBV19,TRBJ2-1,15,CASSIGGGGWNEQFF
TRBV9,TRBJ2-6,13,CASSVEGANVLTF
TRBV5-1,TRBJ2-1,14,CASSLGAGQNEQFF
TRBV27,TRBJ2-7,14,CASSLSQRVYEQYF
TRBV5-4,TRBJ1-5,13,CASSESGAQPQHF
TRBV6-6,TRBJ2-1,16,CASSYSDSGGFDEQFF
TRBV10-3,TRBJ2-1,14,CAISVLTGTTEQFF
TRBV6-1,TRBJ1-5,14,CASSGEQSNQPQHF
TRBV4-1,TRBJ1-2,13,CASSPPGNWGYTF